The clone carrying this T cell receptor (beta chain) was picked up a small number of times. The donors, healthy adults who were HIV-negative, had experienced no recent acute infections or vaccinations. Genomic DNA for unsorted samples, which was extracted with the QIAamp DNA Blood Mini kit, came from about 90 million PBMCs. Deep-level running was used for the assay. Study processing details: Junction-only sequences produced by ImmunoSEQ had no quality scores, so filtering differed. The protocol was immunoSEQ multiplex PCR, while the TCRdb copy is restricted to in-frame clones and leaves out a portion. For V, J and clone size, that table is used; D and trimming come from the DNA. Of around 500,000 clones listed, about 82% are singletons. This entry is derived from a study of shared clonotypes between healthy human individuals. The sequenced sample consisted of PBMCs. This sequence was found in a woman aged 40 to 50 in good health. Some clones in this sample may be carry-over from other donors' samples.

CDR3 residues: CASKGGEQFF. The CDR3 coding sequence is TGTGCCAGCAAAGGAGGAGAGCAGTTCTTC. The V and J genes are TRBV6-6 and TRBJ2-1, with D possibly being TRBD2 (5 bases). Germline CDR1 and CDR2: MNHNY and SVGAGI (reference sequence). V was pared by 7 bases and J by 10 bases, with 8 bases between. The CDR3 loop spans 10 amino acids.